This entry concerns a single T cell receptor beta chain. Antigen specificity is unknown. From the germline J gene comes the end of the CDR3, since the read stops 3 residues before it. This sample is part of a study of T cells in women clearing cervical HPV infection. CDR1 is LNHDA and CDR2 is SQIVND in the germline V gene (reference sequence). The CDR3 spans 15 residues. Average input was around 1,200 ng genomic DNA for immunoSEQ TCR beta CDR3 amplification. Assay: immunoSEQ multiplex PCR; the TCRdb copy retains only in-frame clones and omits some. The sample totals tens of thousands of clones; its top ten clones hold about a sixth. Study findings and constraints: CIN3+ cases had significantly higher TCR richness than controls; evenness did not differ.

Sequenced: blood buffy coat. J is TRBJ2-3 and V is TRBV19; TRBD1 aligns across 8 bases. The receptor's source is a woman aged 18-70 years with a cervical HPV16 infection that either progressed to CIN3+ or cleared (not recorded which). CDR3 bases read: TGTGCCAGTAGTGTTACAGGGGGTCCCGGTCAGCCG. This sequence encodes CASSVTGGPGQP. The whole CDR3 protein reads CASSVTGGPGQPQYF.